These T cell receptor beta chains were read from a single sample in a study of T-cell reconstitution after alpha-beta-depleted transplantation in children. TCRdb analysed the PCR reads with MiXCR anew, one entry per CDR3 protein. Of around 450,000 distinct CDR3 sequences listed, roughly 15% are singletons. Here the sequenced sample was PBMCs, mostly from graft donor cells, taken 360 days after TCRalphabeta/CD19-depleted stem cell transplant. These receptor sequences come from a boy under two years old who had a stem cell transplant for Wiskott-Aldrich syndrome, so the T cells may come from the graft donor. The CDR3 runs from the conserved cysteine through the conserved F or W. Each record gives: V gene, clone size, D gene, J gene, CDR3 DNA, CDR3 protein. The D gene is left open where the match is weak. Not every row has a clone size; where given, it reads once, few, many or a size class.

TRBV10-3	NA	TRBD1	TRBJ1-1	TGTGCCATCAGCGGACAGGGCGTGAACACTGAAGCTTTCTTT	CAISGQGVNTEAFF
TRBV7-9	few	NA	TRBJ1-6	TGTGCCAGCAGCTTAGAAGGGGAAGGTTCACCCCTCCACTTT	CASSLEGEGSPLHF
TRBV7-2	few	NA	TRBJ1-3	TGTGCCAGCAGCTTAGGACAGTCCTCTGGAAACACCATATATTTT	CASSLGQSSGNTIYF
TRBV7-9	few	TRBD1	TRBJ2-7	TGTGCCAGCAGCCTTGGACAGGGTAGGATCTACGAGCAGTACTTC	CASSLGQGRIYEQYF
TRBV29-1	NA	NA	TRBJ2-1	TGCAGCGTTGAAGATAGATCGGCGGGTATGTCCTACAATGAGCAGTTCTTC	CSVEDRSAGMSYNEQFF
TRBV21-1	NA	NA	TRBJ2-6	TGTGCCAGCAGCACAAGGACAGCGAAGGGCATTACTGGGGCCAACGTCCTGACTTTC	CASSTRTAKGITGANVLTF
TRBV9	NA	NA	TRBJ1-1	TGTGCCAGCAGCGCGACAAGTAAGACTGAAGCTTTCTTT	CASSATSKTEAFF
TRBV5-1	few	NA	TRBJ2-5	TGCGCCAGCAGCTTTGGATCAGGGTACCAAGAGACCCAGTACTTC	CASSFGSGYQETQYF
TRBV4-3	few	TRBD2	TRBJ2-3	TGCGCCAGCAGCCAAGCTAGCGGGAGAGGAGCCGGAGATACGCAGTATTTT	CASSQASGRGAGDTQYF
TRBV12-3/TRBV12-4	NA	NA	TRBJ1-6	TGTGCCAGCTCGTTAGGAGTATATAATTCACCCCTCCACTTT	CASSLGVYNSPLHF
TRBV28	NA	TRBD2	TRBJ2-5	TGTGCCAGCAGTTTAATGCTCAGCGGGGTTCAGGCCCAGTACTTC	CASSLMLSGVQAQYF
TRBV25-1	NA	NA	TRBJ2-2	TGTGCCAGCAGTAAACATAGGGGCCCCGGGGAGCTGTTTTTT	CASSKHRGPGELFF
TRBV9	NA	TRBD1	TRBJ1-5	TGTGCCAGCAGCGTAGACAGGGGGGAGCAGCCCCAGCATTTT	CASSVDRGEQPQHF
TRBV18	NA	NA	TRBJ1-1	TGTGCCAGCTCACCCGGGAGGACAGCTTGGAACACTGAAGCTTTCTTT	CASSPGRTAWNTEAFF
TRBV29-1	few	NA	TRBJ2-3	TGCAGCGTTAGGCGGAGCATCACAGATACGCAGTATTTT	CSVRRSITDTQYF